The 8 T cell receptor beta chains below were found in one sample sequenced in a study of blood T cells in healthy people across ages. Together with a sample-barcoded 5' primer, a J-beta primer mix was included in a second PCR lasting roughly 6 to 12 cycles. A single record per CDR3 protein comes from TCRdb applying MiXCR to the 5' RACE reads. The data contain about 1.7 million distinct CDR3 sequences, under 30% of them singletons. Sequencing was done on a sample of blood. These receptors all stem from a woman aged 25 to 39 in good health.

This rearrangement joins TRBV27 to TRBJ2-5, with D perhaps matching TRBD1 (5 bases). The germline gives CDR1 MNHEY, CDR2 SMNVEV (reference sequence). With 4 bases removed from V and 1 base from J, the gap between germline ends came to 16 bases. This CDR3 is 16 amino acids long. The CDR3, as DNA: TGTGCCAGCAGTTCCCGGGCAGGGATCCTCCAAGAGACCCAGTACTTC. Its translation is CASSSRAGILQETQYF.

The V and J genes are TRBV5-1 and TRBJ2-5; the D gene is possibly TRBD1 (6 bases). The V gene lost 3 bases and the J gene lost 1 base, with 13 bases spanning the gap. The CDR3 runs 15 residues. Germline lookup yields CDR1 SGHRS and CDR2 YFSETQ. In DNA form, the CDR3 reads TGCGCCAGCAGCTCACAGGGACGGCTCCAAGAGACCCAGTACTTC. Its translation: CASSSQGRLQETQYF.

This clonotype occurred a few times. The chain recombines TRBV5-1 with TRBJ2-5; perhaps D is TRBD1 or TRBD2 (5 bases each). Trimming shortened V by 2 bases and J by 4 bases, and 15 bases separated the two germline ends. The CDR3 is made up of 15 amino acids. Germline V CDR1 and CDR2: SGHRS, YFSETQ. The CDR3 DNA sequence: TGCGCCAGCAGCTTTGGGACCGCCGGTAGAGAGACCCAGTACTTC. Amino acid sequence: CASSFGTAGRETQYF. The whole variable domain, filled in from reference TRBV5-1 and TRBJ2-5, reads KAGVTQTPRYLIKTRGQQVTLSCSPISGHRSVSWYQQTPGQGLQFLFEYFSETQRNKGNFPGRFSGRQFSNSRSEMNVSTLELGDSALYLCASSFGTAGRETQYFGPGTRLLVL.

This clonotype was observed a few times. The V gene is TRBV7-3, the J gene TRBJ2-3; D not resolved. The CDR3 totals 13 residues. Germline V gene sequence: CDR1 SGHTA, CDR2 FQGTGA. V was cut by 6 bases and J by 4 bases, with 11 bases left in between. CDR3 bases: TGTGCCAGCAGTTCAGATTCGGCAGATACGCAGTATTTT. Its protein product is CASSSDSADTQYF.

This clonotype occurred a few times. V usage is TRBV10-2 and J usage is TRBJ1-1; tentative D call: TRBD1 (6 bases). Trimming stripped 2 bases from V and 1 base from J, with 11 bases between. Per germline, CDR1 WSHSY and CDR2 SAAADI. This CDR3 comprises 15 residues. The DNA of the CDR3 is TGCGCCAGCAGTGAGCTTACGGGGGCGAACACTGAAGCTTTCTTT. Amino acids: CASSELTGANTEAFF.

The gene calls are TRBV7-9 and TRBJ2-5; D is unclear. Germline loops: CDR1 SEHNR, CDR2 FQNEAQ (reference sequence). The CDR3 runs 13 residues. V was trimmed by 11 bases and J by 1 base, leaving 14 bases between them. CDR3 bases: TGTGCCGGTGGGGTCCGGACCCAAGAGACCCAGTACTTC. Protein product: CAGGVRTQETQYF.

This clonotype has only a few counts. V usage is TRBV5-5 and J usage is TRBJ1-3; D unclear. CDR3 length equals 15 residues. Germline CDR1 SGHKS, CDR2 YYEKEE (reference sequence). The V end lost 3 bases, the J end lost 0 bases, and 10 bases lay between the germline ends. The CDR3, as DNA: TGTGCCAGCAGCTCCCGACCCTCCTCTGGAAACACCATATATTTT. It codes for CASSSRPSSGNTIYF.

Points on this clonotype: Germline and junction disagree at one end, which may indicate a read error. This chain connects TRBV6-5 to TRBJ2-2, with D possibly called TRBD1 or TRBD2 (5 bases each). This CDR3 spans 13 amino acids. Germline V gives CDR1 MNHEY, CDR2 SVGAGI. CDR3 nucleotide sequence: TGTGCCAGCAGTCTGAGTTCCGCCGGGGCGCTGTTTTTT. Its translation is CASSLSSAGALFF.